Below, 7 T cell receptor beta chains from the same sample are listed, as sequenced in a study of blood T cell repertoires in COVID-19. TCRdb's table, derived via immunoSEQ multiplex PCR, lists solely in-frame clones and lacks some. The sample lists over 600,000 clones, about 90% occurring once. What was sequenced was peripheral blood. The source is a woman aged 18-29 years with acute or convalescent COVID-19.

The chain joins TRBV6-1 to TRBJ1-2; 10 positions match TRBD1. V lost 3 bases to trimming and J lost 7 bases; unmatched junction nucleotides: 5. CDR3 size: 14 residues. CDR1 and CDR2 from the germline V gene are MNHNS and SASEGT. The CDR3 is CASSELTGGSGYTF. DNA of the CDR3: TGTGCCAGCAGTGAGTTGACAGGGGGCAGTGGCTACACCTTC.

This chain links TRBV18 with TRBJ2-7; the D gene is possibly TRBD1 (6 bases). Deletions cut 2 bases from V and 2 bases from J, with 16 bases between. Germline values: CDR1 KGHSH, CDR2 LQKENI. CDR3 size: 16 residues. This CDR3 is CASSPLPSGVTYEQYF. As DNA, the CDR3 is TGTGCCAGCTCACCATTACCATCAGGGGTGACCTACGAGCAGTACTTC.

V and J are TRBV4-1 and TRBJ2-7; D not certain. CDR1 is MGHRA and CDR2 is YSYEKL in the germline V gene. Trimming removed 4 bases from V and 3 bases from J, with 10 bases in between. The CDR3 runs to 13 residues. DNA for the CDR3: TGCGCCAGCAGCCGCCAGATCAACTACGAGCAGTACTTC. This translates into CASSRQINYEQYF.

The chain recombines TRBV12-3 or TRBV12-4 with TRBJ2-7; D gene ambiguous. V lost 3 bases and J lost 1, with 7 bases in between. This CDR3 contains 13 residues. CDR3 coding DNA: TGTGCCAGCAGTTTTCGGAGTTCCTACGAGCAGTACTTC. Its translation is CASSFRSSYEQYF.

V gene TRBV5-1 combines with J gene TRBJ2-2; TRBD1 aligns across 11 bases. Germline values: CDR1 SGHRS, CDR2 YFSETQ. Trimming took 5 bases from V and 5 from J; bases not matched to a gene: 8. The CDR3 loop spans 16 amino acids. In nucleotides, the CDR3 is TGCGCCAGCAGAGCTACCGGGACAGGGGGGACCGGGGAGCTGTTTTTT. Residues: CASRATGTGGTGELFF.

The chain carries TRBV5-1 and TRBJ1-1, with TRBD1 matching 7 bases. CDR3 size: 15 residues. Per germline, CDR1 SGHRS and CDR2 YFSETQ. Unmatched junction bases numbered 6, after V lost 0 bases and J lost 4 bases. CDR3 coding DNA: TGCGCCAGCAGCTTGGGGGCAGGGGGTAGCACTGAAGCTTTCTTT. As protein: CASSLGAGGSTEAFF. The entire variable domain, with the rest obtained from reference TRBV5-1 and TRBJ1-1, is as follows: KAGVTQTPRYLIKTRGQQVTLSCSPISGHRSVSWYQQTPGQGLQFLFEYFSETQRNKGNFPGRFSGRQFSNSRSEMNVSTLELGDSALYLCASSLGAGGSTEAFFGQGTRLTVV.

The chain combines TRBV19 with TRBJ1-3, with 8 bases fitting TRBD1. CDR3 length equals 14 residues. The germline CDR1 and CDR2 sequences are LNHDA and SQIVND (reference sequence). With 6 bases clipped from V and 4 bases from J, the junction kept 5 bases outside the gene matches. In nucleotides, the CDR3 is TGTGCCAGTAGAGACTGGACAGGGGGAAACACCATATATTTT. As protein: CASRDWTGGNTIYF. The full variable domain, rest sourced from reference TRBV19 and TRBJ1-3, is DGGITQSPKYLFRKEGQNVTLSCEQNLNHDAMYWYRQDPGQGLRLIYYSQIVNDFQKGDIAEGYSVSREKKESFPLTVTSAQKNPTAFYLCASRDWTGGNTIYFGEGSWLTVV.